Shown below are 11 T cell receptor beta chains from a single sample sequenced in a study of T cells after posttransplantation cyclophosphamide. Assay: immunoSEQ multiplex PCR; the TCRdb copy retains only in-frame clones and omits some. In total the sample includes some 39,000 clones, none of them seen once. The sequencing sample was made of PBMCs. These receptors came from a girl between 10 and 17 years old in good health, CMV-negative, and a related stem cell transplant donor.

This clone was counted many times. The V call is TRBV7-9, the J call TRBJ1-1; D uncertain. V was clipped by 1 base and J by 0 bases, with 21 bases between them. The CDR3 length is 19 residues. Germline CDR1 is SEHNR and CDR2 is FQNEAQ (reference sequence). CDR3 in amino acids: CASSLVRIRQAQMNTEAFF. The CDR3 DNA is TGTGCCAGCAGCTTAGTACGCATCAGGCAGGCGCAAATGAACACTGAAGCTTTCTTT. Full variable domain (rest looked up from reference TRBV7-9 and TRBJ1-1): DTGVSQNPRHKITKRGQNVTFRCDPISEHNRLYWYRQTLGQGPEFLTYFQNEAQLEKSRLLSDRFSAERPKGSFSTLEIQRTEQGDSAMYLCASSLVRIRQAQMNTEAFFGQGTRLTVV.

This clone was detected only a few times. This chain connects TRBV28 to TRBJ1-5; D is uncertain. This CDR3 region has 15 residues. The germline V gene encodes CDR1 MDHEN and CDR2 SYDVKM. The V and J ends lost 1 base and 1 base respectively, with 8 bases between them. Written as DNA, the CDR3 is TGTGCCAGCAGTTTATTGTATATGAGCAATCAGCCCCAGCATTTT. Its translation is CASSLLYMSNQPQHF.

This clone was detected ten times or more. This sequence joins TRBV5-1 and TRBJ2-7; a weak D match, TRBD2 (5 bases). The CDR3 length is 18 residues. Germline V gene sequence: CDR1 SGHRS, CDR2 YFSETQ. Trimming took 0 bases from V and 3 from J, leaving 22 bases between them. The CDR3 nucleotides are TGCGCCAGCAGCTTGGAAATTGACTACAAAACCGGCTTCTACGAGCAGTACTTC. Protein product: CASSLEIDYKTGFYEQYF.

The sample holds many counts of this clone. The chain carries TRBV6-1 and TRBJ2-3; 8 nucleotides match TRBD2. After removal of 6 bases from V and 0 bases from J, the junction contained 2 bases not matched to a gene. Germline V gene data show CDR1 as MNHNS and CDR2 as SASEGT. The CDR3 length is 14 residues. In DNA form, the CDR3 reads TGTGCCAGCAGCCGCGGGGGGAGCACAGATACGCAGTATTTT. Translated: CASSRGGSTDTQYF.

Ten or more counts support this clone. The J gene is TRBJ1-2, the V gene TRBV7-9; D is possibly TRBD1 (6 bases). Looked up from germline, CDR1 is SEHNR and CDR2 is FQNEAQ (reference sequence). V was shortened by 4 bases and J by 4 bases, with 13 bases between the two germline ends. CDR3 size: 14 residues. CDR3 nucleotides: TGTGCCAGCAGCTCATCAACAGGGTTCTATGGCTACACCTTC. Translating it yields CASSSSTGFYGYTF.

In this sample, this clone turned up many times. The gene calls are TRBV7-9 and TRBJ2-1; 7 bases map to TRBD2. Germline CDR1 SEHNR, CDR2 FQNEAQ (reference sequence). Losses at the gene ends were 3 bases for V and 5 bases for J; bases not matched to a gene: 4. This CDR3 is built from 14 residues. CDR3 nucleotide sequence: TGTGCCAGCAGCTTCGTCCGGGGGGACAATGAGCAGTTCTTC. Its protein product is CASSFVRGDNEQFF.

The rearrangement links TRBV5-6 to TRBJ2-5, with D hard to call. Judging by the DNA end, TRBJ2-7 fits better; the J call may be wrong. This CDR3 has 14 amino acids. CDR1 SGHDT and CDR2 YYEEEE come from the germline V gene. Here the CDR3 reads CASSLSRFSYEQYF. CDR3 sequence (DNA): TGTGCCAGCAGCTTGTCCCGGTTCTCCTACGAGCAGTACTTC.

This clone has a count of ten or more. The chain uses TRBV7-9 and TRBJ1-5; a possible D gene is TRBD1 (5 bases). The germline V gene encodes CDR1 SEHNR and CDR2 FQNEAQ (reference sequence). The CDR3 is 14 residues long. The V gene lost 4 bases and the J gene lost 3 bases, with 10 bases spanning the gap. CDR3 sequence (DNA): TGTGCCAGCAGCTCCGAGACAGTCAATCAGCCCCAGCATTTT. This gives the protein CASSSETVNQPQHF.

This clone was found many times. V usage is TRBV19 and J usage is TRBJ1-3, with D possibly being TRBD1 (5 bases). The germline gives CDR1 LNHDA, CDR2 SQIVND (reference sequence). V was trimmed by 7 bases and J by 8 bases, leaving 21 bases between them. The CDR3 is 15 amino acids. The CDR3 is CASNPFRGSVDTIYF. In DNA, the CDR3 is TGTGCCAGTAATCCTTTTCGGGGGTCGGTGGACACCATATATTTT.

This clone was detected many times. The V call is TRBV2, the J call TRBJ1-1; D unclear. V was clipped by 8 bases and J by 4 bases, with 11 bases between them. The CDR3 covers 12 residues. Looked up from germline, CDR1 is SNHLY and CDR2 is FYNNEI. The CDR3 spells CASPVPVTEAFF. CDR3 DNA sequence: TGTGCCAGCCCCGTTCCAGTCACTGAAGCTTTCTTT.

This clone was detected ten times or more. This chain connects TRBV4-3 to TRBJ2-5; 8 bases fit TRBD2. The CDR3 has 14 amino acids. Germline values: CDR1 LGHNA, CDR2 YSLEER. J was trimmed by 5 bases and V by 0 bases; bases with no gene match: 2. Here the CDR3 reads CASSQESGSETQYF. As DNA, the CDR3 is TGCGCCAGCAGCCAAGAAAGCGGGAGTGAGACCCAGTACTTC.